Presented here are 27 T cell receptor beta chains from one specimen sequenced in a study of blood T cell repertoires in COVID-19. The method was immunoSEQ multiplex PCR; TCRdb's version includes in-frame clones alone and lacks a portion of them. Among 350,000 to 400,000 clones listed, nearly 90% were seen once. Material for sequencing was peripheral blood. These receptors all come from a man aged 18 to 29 with active or convalescent COVID-19.

This chain links TRBV4-1 with TRBJ1-1; TRBD1 is a possible D gene (5 bases). This CDR3 is 14 amino acids long. From germline, CDR1 is MGHRA and CDR2 YSYEKL. The V end lost 4 bases, the J end lost 1 base, and 10 bases lay between the germline ends. The CDR3 is CASSLMGGNTEAFF. CDR3 bases: TGCGCCAGCAGCCTGATGGGGGGGAACACTGAAGCTTTCTTT.

The chain couples TRBV6-5 to TRBJ1-2, with D possibly being TRBD1 (5 bases). Trimming took off 0 bases at V and 5 bases at J, with 13 bases between the two ends. This CDR3 comprises 15 residues. Germline values: CDR1 MNHEY, CDR2 SVGAGI. The CDR3 DNA is TGTGCCAGCAGTTACTCAAAGGGGTCCCCTTATGGCTACACCTTC. Amino acid sequence: CASSYSKGSPYGYTF.

The rearrangement links TRBV15 to TRBJ2-2; 9 nucleotides line up with TRBD1. V gave up 5 bases and J gave up 7 bases; unmatched junction bases: 5. Germline lookup yields CDR1 LNHNV and CDR2 YYDKDF (reference sequence). The CDR3 runs 14 residues. CDR3 sequence reads: CATSGTGFGGELFF. The CDR3 DNA is TGTGCCACCAGCGGGACAGGGTTTGGCGGGGAGCTGTTTTTT.

CDR3: CASSQAARLAGGRTGELFF. The CDR3 DNA reads TGTGCCAGCAGCCAAGCCGCGCGACTAGCGGGGGGCCGGACCGGGGAGCTGTTTTTT. The genes are TRBV3-1 (or the pseudogene TRBV3-2) and TRBJ2-2; 13 bases align to TRBD2. Germline CDR1 LGHDT, CDR2 YNNKEL (reference sequence). This CDR3 comprises 19 residues. The junction had 10 bases not matched to a gene; V was cut back by 1 base and J by 5 bases.

This clone has a handful of counts. The chain recombines TRBV19 with TRBJ1-5; the D gene is possibly TRBD1 (6 bases). Between the trimmed V and J ends, which lost 8 bases and 5 bases, there was a span of 16 bases. In germline, CDR1 is LNHDA, CDR2 SQIVND (reference sequence). The CDR3 length is 14 residues. As DNA, the CDR3 is TGTGCCAGTGGGGTCCGGGGGGCGGATCAGCCCCAGCATTTT. This codes for CASGVRGADQPQHF.

This sequence joins TRBV19 and TRBJ1-1; D is perhaps TRBD1 (6 bases). This CDR3 region has 14 residues. Trimming pared 7 bases from V and 1 base from J, leaving 13 bases between. Per the germline V gene, CDR1 is LNHDA and CDR2 is SQIVND (reference sequence). The CDR3 here is CASTVSRGNTEAFF. As DNA, the CDR3 is TGTGCCAGTACTGTGTCCAGGGGGAACACTGAAGCTTTCTTT.

The CDR3: CASSYVVNTEAFF. The CDR3 nucleotides are TGTGCCAGCAGTTATGTCGTGAACACTGAAGCTTTCTTT. V usage is TRBV6-2 or TRBV6-3 and J usage is TRBJ1-1, with D hard to call. Germline lookup yields CDR1 MNHEY and CDR2 SVGEGT. The CDR3 covers 13 residues. The V gene lost 3 bases and the J gene lost 0 bases, with 5 bases spanning the gap.

This clone was observed a few times. This sequence joins TRBV7-9 and TRBJ1-1, with TRBD1 matching over 7 bases. Trimming removed 5 bases from V and 6 bases from J; junction bases left unmatched: 6. Germline assignment: CDR1 SEHNR and CDR2 FQNEAQ (reference sequence). CDR3 size: 13 residues. The CDR3 coding sequence is TGTGCCAGCAGCATCCGACAGGGCCCTGAAGCTTTCTTT. Translation: CASSIRQGPEAFF.

The chain has TRBV7-6 and TRBJ2-1; unclear D gene. Trimming pared 5 bases from V and 6 bases from J, leaving 8 bases between. From germline, CDR1 is SGHVS and CDR2 FNYEAQ. CDR3 size: 12 residues. CDR3 region: CASSLLPNEQFF. The CDR3 DNA sequence: TGTGCCAGCAGCCTACTTCCCAATGAGCAGTTCTTC.

Regarding this clone: A junction end diverges from the germline sequence, so it may reflect a read error. V is TRBV5-6 and J is TRBJ1-2; 7 bases are shared with TRBD1. The germline gives CDR1 SGHDT, CDR2 YYEEEE. The CDR3 runs 13 residues. CDR3 sequence (DNA): TGTGCCAGCAGCTTGGACAGGGGCCCCTTTTCCCTATTC. Translation gives CASSLDRGPFSLF.

The rearrangement joins TRBV27 to TRBJ2-7, with D possibly TRBD1 on 6 matching bases. The CDR3 is 13 amino acids. The germline V gene has CDR1 MNHEY and CDR2 SMNVEV (reference sequence). Between the trimmed V and J ends, which lost 8 bases and 4 bases, there was a span of 15 bases. The CDR3 sequence is CASGPRGLYEQYF. DNA for the CDR3: TGTGCCAGCGGACCCAGGGGTCTTTACGAGCAGTACTTC.

The rearrangement links TRBV6-1 to TRBJ2-5; no definite D call. V gave up 2 bases and J gave up 6 bases, with 13 bases separating them. Germline values: CDR1 MNHNS, CDR2 SASEGT. CDR3 size: 14 residues. The CDR3 sequence is CASSELAAFQTQYF. The CDR3 coding sequence is TGTGCCAGCAGTGAATTGGCGGCCTTCCAGACCCAGTACTTC.

The chain uses TRBV29-1 and TRBJ2-1, with 9 bases lining up with TRBD1. Trimming removed 7 bases from V and 8 bases from J; junction bases left unmatched: 9. This CDR3 has 13 residues. In germline, CDR1 is SQVTM, CDR2 ANQGSEA. The CDR3, as DNA: TGCAGCGCCCCCGCCGGGACAGGGTATGAGCAGTTCTTC. As protein: CSAPAGTGYEQFF.

The rearrangement links TRBV5-1 to TRBJ1-1, with a weak D call TRBD1 (5 bases). Trimming shortened V by 2 bases and J by 4 bases, and 9 bases separated the two germline ends. The CDR3 contains 13 residues. Germline V CDR1 and CDR2: SGHRS, YFSETQ. This CDR3 is CASSFLGPTEAFF. The CDR3 DNA follows: TGCGCCAGCAGCTTTCTGGGGCCCACTGAAGCTTTCTTT. The full variable domain, with the rest looked up from reference TRBV5-1 and TRBJ1-1, is KAGVTQTPRYLIKTRGQQVTLSCSPISGHRSVSWYQQTPGQGLQFLFEYFSETQRNKGNFPGRFSGRQFSNSRSEMNVSTLELGDSALYLCASSFLGPTEAFFGQGTRLTVV.

The chain recombines TRBV7-9 with TRBJ2-3; D uncertain. The CDR3 has 12 residues. The V gene lost 2 bases and the J gene lost 5 bases, with 5 bases spanning the gap. The germline V gene encodes CDR1 SEHNR and CDR2 FQNEAQ (reference sequence). CDR3 nucleotides: TGTGCCAGCAGCTTATTAGTAGATACGCAGTATTTT. The encoded protein is CASSLLVDTQYF.

The chain links TRBV25-1 to TRBJ1-2, with D possibly matching TRBD1 (5 bases). Germline loops: CDR1 MGHDK, CDR2 SYGVNS. The CDR3 is made up of 13 amino acids. V was clipped by 5 bases and J by 2 bases, with 9 bases between them. CDR3 sequence (DNA): TGTGCCAGCAGTCGGCCAGGGAACTATGGCTACACCTTC. Encoded protein: CASSRPGNYGYTF.

The chain employs TRBV4-1 and TRBJ2-1; 9 bases map to TRBD1. J lost 5 bases, V lost 1 base, and 6 bases had no gene match. This CDR3 is 16 amino acids long. Germline V CDR1 and CDR2: MGHRA, YSYEKL. The CDR3 reads CASSQVGQGVNNEQFF. As DNA, the CDR3 is TGCGCCAGCAGCCAAGTGGGACAGGGTGTTAACAATGAGCAGTTCTTC.

The chain couples TRBV19 to TRBJ1-5; D is undetermined. This CDR3 contains 13 residues. Looked up from germline, CDR1 is LNHDA and CDR2 is SQIVND (reference sequence). Trimming removed 10 bases at V and 6 bases at J, with 16 bases between. CDR3 DNA sequence: TGTGCCACCGTCGGTGGTTTCTCTCAGCCCCAGCATTTT. This sequence encodes CATVGGFSQPQHF.

The chain links TRBV6-5 to TRBJ2-3; maybe TRBD2 (5 bases). V was trimmed by 2 bases and J by 2 bases, leaving 8 bases between them. Germline CDR1 is MNHEY and CDR2 is SVGAGI. The CDR3 runs to 14 residues. CDR3 coding DNA: TGTGCCAGCAGTTACATCGGGGACACAGATACGCAGTATTTT. Its translation is CASSYIGDTDTQYF.

The genes are TRBV6-4 and TRBJ2-1; maybe TRBD1 (5 bases). V lost 4 bases, J lost 5 bases, and 12 bases lay in between. CDR1 and CDR2 (germline): MRHNA, SNTAGT. The CDR3 has 14 residues. DNA for the CDR3: TGTGCCAGCAGTGCCTGGGGCCGTGACAATGAGCAGTTCTTC. Protein product: CASSAWGRDNEQFF.

This sequence joins TRBV24-1 and TRBJ2-5; no clear D. The ends were cut back, 4 bases at V and 1 base at J, with 15 bases in the middle. The CDR3 sequence is 16 residues long. Germline values: CDR1 KGHDR, CDR2 SFDVKD. CDR3 nucleotides: TGTGCCACCAGTGACAATGTCCAGGCCCCCCAAGAGACCCAGTACTTC. Translation: CATSDNVQAPQETQYF.

The chain has TRBV3-1 (or the pseudogene TRBV3-2) and TRBJ1-1; no clear D. V was cut by 0 bases and J by 5 bases, with 7 bases left in between. CDR1 is LGHDT and CDR2 is YNNKEL in the germline V gene (reference sequence). There are 13 residues in the CDR3. In DNA form, the CDR3 reads TGTGCCAGCAGCCAAGATGGCGGTACTGAAGCTTTCTTT. Protein: CASSQDGGTEAFF.

The chain links TRBV28 to TRBJ1-1; the match to TRBD1 covers 9 bases. The J segment lost 3 bases and the V segment lost 6 bases, leaving 5 bases of the junction unmatched. Looked up from germline, CDR1 is MDHEN and CDR2 is SYDVKM. This CDR3 spans 14 amino acids. CDR3 coding DNA: TGTGCCAGCAGGATAACAGGGGGCGACACTGAAGCTTTCTTT. It encodes CASRITGGDTEAFF. Based on the CDR3 plus reference TRBV28 and TRBJ1-1, the full variable domain is DVKVTQSSRYLVKRTGEKVFLECVQDMDHENMFWYRQDPGLGLRLIYFSYDVKMKEKGDIPEGYSVSREKKERFSLILESASTNQTSMYLCASRITGGDTEAFFGQGTRLTVV.

Only a few counts were recorded for this clone. In the same sample, other DNA sequences code for this CDR3. The chain uses TRBV18 and TRBJ2-1; possibly TRBD2 for D (5 bases). V shed 3 bases and J shed 6 bases, with 6 bases lying between them. Germline V gene sequence: CDR1 KGHSH, CDR2 LQKENI. This CDR3 spans 12 amino acids. CDR3 in DNA: TGTGCCAGCTCACCTGAGGGCAATGAGCAGTTCTTC. It encodes CASSPEGNEQFF.

CDR3 sequence reads: CASSSGGRGNSPLHF. The CDR3 DNA follows: TGTGCCAGCAGTTCAGGGGGCAGGGGCAATTCACCCCTCCACTTT. The chain links TRBV2 to TRBJ1-6; TRBD1 matches at 8 bases. CDR1 and CDR2 from the germline V gene are SNHLY and FYNNEI. The junction had 7 bases not matched to a gene; V was cut back by 5 bases and J by 7 bases. The CDR3 runs 15 residues.

The rearrangement links TRBV6-5 to TRBJ1-5; the D gene is possibly TRBD1 (6 bases). The CDR3 extends over 14 amino acids. V lost 5 bases, J lost 5 bases, and 13 bases lay in between. CDR1 is MNHEY, CDR2 SVGAGI, per germline. CDR3 sequence (DNA): TGTGCCAGCAGTAGGGGGAGGGGTGATCAGCCCCAGCATTTT. Translating gives CASSRGRGDQPQHF.

The chain is built from TRBV27 and TRBJ2-7; D gene ambiguous. The germline gives CDR1 MNHEY, CDR2 SMNVEV (reference sequence). V lost 4 bases and J 2 bases, leaving 9 bases between the germline ends. CDR3 length equals 13 residues. Here the CDR3 reads CASSSQVPYEQYF. The DNA of the CDR3 is TGTGCCAGCAGTTCCCAGGTACCCTACGAGCAGTACTTC.